The clone carrying this T cell receptor beta chain came up a few times. Its specificity is not known. This entry belongs to a study of response to subunit inactivated influenza vaccine. In TCRdb, the RT-PCR reads were re-called with MiXCR into one record per CDR3 protein. Counted here are around 200,000 distinct CDR3 sequences, about 9% occurring once; the ten biggest clones make up roughly a tenth. CDR1 and CDR2 (germline): WNHNN, SYGVQD (reference sequence). Trimming took off 3 bases at V and 3 bases at J, with 8 bases between the two ends. The CDR3 runs 13 residues. Study results and limitations: Each seasonal influenza vaccination recruits few new T cells, the authors suggested.

The chain couples TRBV10-1 to TRBJ2-5, with D perhaps matching TRBD2 (5 bases). The source of this sequence is a man in his fifties who received an inactivated influenza vaccine. The sequences come from non-naive T cells sorted from PBMCs, collected on the day of vaccination. The CDR3 sequence: CASSELGKETQYF. CDR3 bases: TGCGCCAGCAGTGAACTAGGAAAAGAGACCCAGTACTTC.